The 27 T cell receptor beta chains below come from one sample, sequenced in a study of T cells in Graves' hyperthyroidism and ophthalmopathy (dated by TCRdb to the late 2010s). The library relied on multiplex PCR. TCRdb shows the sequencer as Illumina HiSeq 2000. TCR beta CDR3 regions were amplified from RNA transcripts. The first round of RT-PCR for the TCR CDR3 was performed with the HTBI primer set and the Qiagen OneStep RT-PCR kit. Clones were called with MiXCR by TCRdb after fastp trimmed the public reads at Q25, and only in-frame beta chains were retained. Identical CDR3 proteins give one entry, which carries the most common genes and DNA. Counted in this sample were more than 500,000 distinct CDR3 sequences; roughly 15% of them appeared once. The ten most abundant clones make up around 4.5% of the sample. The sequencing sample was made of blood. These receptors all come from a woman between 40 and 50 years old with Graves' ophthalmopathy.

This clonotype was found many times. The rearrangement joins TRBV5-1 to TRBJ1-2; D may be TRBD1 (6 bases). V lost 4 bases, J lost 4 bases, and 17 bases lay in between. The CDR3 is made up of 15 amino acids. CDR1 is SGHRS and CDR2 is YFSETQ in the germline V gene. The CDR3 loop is CASSPTGGGGYGYTF. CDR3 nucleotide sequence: TGCGCCAGCAGCCCCACCGGCGGAGGGGGCTATGGCTACACCTTC.

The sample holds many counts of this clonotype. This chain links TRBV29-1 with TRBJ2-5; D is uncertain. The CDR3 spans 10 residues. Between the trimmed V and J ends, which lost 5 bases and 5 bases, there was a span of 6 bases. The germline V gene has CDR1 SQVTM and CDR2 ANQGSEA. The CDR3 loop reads CSVRTETQYF. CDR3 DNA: TGCAGCGTTCGGACGGAGACCCAGTACTTC.

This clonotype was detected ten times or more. CDR3 loop: CASSEVPLGSNQPQHF. In DNA, the CDR3 is TGTGCCAGCAGTGAAGTGCCGTTGGGGAGCAATCAGCCCCAGCATTTT. The chain combines TRBV6-1 with TRBJ1-5; D not resolved. This CDR3 comprises 16 residues. The germline V gene has CDR1 MNHNS and CDR2 SASEGT. V lost 1 base, J lost 1 base, and 11 bases lay in between.

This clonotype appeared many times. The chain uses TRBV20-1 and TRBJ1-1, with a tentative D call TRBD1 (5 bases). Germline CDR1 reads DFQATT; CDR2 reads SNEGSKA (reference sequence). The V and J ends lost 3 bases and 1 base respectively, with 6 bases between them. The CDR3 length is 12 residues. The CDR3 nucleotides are TGCAGTGCTAGGGACACGAACACTGAAGCTTTCTTT. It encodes CSARDTNTEAFF.

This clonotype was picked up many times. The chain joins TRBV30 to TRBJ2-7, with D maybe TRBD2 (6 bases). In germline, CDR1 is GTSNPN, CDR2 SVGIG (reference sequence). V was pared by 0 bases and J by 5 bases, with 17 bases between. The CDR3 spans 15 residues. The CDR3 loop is CAWSVPGLLPNEQYF. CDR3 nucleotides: TGTGCCTGGAGTGTACCGGGACTTTTACCCAACGAGCAGTACTTC.

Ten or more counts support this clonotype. DNA for the CDR3: TGTGCCAGCAGAAATAACAGGGGGCCGGAGACCCAGTACTTC. Its protein is CASRNNRGPETQYF. The chain couples TRBV28 to TRBJ2-5, with TRBD1 matching over 9 bases. The trim removed 6 bases at V and 5 bases at J, leaving 7 bases unmatched. Germline V lookup: CDR1 MDHEN, CDR2 SYDVKM. The CDR3 is made up of 14 amino acids.

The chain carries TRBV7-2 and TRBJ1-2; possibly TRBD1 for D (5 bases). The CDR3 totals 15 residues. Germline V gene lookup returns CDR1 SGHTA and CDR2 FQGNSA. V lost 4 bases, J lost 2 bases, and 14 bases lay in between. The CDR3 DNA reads TGTGCCAGCAGCTCGCATGACGCAGGGAACTATGGCTACACCTTC. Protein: CASSSHDAGNYGYTF.

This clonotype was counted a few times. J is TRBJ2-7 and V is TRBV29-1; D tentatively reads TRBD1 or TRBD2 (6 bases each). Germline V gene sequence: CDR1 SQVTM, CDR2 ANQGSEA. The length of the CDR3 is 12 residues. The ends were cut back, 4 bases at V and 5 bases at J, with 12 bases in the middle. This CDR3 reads CSVVGGRNEQYF. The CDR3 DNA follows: TGCAGCGTTGTCGGGGGCCGGAACGAGCAGTACTTC.

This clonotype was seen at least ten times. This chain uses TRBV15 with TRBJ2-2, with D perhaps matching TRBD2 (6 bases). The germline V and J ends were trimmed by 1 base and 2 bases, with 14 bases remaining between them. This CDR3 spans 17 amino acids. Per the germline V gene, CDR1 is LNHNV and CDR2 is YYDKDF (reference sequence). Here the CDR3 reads CATSRARAGTNTGELFF. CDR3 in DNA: TGTGCCACCAGCAGAGCCCGTGCGGGGACTAACACCGGGGAGCTGTTTTTT.

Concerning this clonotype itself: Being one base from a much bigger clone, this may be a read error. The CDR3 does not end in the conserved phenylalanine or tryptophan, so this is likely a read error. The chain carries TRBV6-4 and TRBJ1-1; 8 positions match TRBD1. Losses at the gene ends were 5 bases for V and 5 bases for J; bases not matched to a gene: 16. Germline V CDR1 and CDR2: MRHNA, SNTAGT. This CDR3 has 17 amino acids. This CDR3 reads CASSLQTGVGRVTEAFS. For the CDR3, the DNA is TGTGCCAGCAGTCTCCAGACAGGGGTGGGTCGTGTGACTGAAGCTTTCTCT.

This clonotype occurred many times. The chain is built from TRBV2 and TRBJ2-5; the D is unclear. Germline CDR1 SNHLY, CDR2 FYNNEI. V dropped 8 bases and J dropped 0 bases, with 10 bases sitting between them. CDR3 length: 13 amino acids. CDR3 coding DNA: TGTGCCAGCCGGGTCGGTCACCAAGAGACCCAGTACTTC. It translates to CASRVGHQETQYF.

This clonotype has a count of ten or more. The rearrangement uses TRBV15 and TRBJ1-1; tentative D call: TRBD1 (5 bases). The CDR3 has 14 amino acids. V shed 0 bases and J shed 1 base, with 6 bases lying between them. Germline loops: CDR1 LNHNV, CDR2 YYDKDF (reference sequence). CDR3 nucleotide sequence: TGTGCCACCAGCAGAGATACAGGGAACACTGAAGCTTTCTTT. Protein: CATSRDTGNTEAFF. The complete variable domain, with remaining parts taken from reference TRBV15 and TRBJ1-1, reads DAMVIQNPRYQVTQFGKPVTLSCSQTLNHNVMYWYQQKSSQAPKLLFHYYDKDFNNEADTPDNFQSRRPNTSFCFLDIRSPGLGDTAMYLCATSRDTGNTEAFFGQGTRLTVV.

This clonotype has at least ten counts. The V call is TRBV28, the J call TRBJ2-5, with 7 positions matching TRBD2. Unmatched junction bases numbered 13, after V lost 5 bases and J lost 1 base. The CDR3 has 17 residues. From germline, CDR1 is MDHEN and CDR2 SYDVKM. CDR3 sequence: CASSPPLTSLVQETQYF. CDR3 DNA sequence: TGTGCCAGCAGTCCCCCCTTGACTAGCTTGGTCCAAGAGACCCAGTACTTC.

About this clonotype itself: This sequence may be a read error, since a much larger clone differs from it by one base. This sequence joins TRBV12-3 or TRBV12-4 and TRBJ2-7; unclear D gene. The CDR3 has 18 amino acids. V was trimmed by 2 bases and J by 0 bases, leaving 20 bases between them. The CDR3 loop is CASSLIGLGQAFSYEQYF. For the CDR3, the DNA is TGTGCCAGCAGTTTAATTGGCCTTGGGCAGGCCTTCTCCTACGAGCAGTACTTC.

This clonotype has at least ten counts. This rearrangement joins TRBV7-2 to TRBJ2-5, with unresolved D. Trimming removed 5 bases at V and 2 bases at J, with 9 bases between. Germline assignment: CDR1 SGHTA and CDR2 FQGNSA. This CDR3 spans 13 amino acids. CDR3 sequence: CASSRPSQETQYF. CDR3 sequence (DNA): TGTGCCAGCAGCCGTCCATCACAAGAGACCCAGTACTTC. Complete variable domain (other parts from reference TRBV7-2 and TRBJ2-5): GAGVSQSPSNKVTEKGKDVELRCDPISGHTALYWYRQSLGQGLEFLIYFQGNSAPDKSGLPSDRFSAERTGGSVSTLTIQRTQQEDSAVYLCASSRPSQETQYFGPGTRLLVL.

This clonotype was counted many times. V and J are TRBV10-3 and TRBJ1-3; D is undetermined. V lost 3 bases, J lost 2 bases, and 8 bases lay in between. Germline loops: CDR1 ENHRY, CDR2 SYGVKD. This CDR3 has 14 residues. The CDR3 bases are TGTGCCATCAGTGATATGGTAACTGGAAACACCATATATTTT. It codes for CAISDMVTGNTIYF.

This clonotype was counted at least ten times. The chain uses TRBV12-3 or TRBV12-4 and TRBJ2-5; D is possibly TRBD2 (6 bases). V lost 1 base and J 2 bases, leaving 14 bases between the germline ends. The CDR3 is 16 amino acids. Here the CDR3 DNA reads TGTGCCAGCAGTTTAGAGGCAGGAGGGGTGCAAGAGACCCAGTACTTC. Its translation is CASSLEAGGVQETQYF.

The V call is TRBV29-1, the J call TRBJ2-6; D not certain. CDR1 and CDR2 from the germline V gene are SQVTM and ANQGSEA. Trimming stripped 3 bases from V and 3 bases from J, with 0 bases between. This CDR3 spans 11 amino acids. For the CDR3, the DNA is TGCAGCGTTGATGGGGCCAACGTCCTGACTTTC. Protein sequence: CSVDGANVLTF.

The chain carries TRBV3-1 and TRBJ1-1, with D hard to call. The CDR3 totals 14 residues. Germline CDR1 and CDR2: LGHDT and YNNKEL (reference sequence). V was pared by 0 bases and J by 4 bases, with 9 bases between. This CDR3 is CASSQDWMGTEAFF. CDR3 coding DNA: TGTGCCAGCAGCCAAGATTGGATGGGCACTGAAGCTTTCTTT.

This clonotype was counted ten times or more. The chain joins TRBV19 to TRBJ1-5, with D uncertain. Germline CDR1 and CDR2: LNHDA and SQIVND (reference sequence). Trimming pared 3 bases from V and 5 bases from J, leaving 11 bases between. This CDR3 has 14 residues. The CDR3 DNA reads TGTGCCAGTAGTATCGGGCAGCCAGATCAGCCCCAGCATTTT. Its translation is CASSIGQPDQPQHF.

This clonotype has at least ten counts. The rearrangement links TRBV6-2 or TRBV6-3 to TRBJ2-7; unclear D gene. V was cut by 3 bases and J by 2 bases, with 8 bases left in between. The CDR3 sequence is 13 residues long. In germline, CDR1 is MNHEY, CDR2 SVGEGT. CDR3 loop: CASSYQRTYEQYF. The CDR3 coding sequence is TGTGCCAGCAGTTATCAGCGTACCTACGAGCAGTACTTC.

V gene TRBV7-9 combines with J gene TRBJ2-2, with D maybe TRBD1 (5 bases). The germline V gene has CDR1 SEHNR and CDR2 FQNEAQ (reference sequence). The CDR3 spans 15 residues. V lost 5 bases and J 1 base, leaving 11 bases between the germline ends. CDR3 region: CASSPTDRNTGELFF. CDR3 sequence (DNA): TGTGCCAGCAGCCCCACCGACAGGAACACCGGGGAGCTGTTTTTT.

The CDR3 reads CASSRTDAAYTF. The DNA of the CDR3 is TGTGCCAGCAGTAGGACAGACGCCGCGTACACCTTC. The J gene is TRBJ1-2, the V gene TRBV2, with a weak D call TRBD1 (6 bases). The CDR3 contains 12 residues. The germline V gene has CDR1 SNHLY and CDR2 FYNNEI. V shed 5 bases and J shed 11 bases, with 15 bases lying between them.

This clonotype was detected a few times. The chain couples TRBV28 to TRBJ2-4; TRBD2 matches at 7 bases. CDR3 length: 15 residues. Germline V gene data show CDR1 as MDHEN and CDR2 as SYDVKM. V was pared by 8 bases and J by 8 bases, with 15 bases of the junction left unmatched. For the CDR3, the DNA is TGTGCCAGCCGCCAGGGAGGGAGGGTCGGTGACATTCAGTACTTC. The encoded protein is CASRQGGRVGDIQYF.

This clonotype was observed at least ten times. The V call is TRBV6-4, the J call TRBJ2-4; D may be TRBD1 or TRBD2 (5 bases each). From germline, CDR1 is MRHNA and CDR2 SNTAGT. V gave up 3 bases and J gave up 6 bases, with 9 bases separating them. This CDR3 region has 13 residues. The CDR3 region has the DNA TGTGCCAGCAGTGAAATGAGGGGAAACATTCAGTACTTC. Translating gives CASSEMRGNIQYF.

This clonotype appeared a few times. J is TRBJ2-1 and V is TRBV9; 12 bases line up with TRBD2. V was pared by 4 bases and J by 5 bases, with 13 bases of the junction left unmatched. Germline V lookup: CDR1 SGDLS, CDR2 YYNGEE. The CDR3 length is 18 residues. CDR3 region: CASSPHPELAGGDNEQFF. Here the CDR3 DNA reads TGTGCCAGCAGCCCACATCCCGAACTAGCGGGAGGAGACAATGAGCAGTTCTTC.

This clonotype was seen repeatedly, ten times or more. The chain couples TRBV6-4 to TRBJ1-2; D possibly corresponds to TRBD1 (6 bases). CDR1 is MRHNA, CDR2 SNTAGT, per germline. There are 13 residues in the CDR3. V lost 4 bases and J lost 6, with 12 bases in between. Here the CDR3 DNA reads TGTGCCAGCAGTGGTACAGGGAATGATGGCTACACCTTC. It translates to CASSGTGNDGYTF.